This T cell receptor (beta chain) appears in the sequencing data of a study of T-cell reconstitution after alpha-beta-depleted transplantation in children. Molecular barcoding with unique molecular identifiers was used for the TCRbeta library. TCRdb reanalysed the PCR reads using MiXCR and keeps one entry per CDR3 protein. Altogether almost 500,000 distinct CDR3 sequences are present, about 10% being singletons, with the ten largest covering around 2%. This CDR3 has 13 amino acids. In germline, CDR1 is ENHRY, CDR2 SYGVKD. Trimming removed 4 bases at V and 3 bases at J, with 9 bases between. This clonotype was counted at least ten times. As yet, its antigen is unknown. Whole-study findings and limits: The authors attributed T-cell counts and diversity one year after transplant mostly to newly produced T cells. Several hundred expanded graft clones reportedly supplied alpha-beta T cells about two months after transplant.

This specimen was PBMCs, taken before TCRalphabeta/CD19-depleted stem cell transplant. The chain joins TRBV10-3 to TRBJ1-1; no clear D gene. The clonotype comes from a child aged 2 to 15 with inherited bone marrow failure, due to receive a stem cell transplant. In DNA form, the CDR3 reads TGTGCCATCAGTGTCATCCTAGACACTGAAGCTTTCTTT. Translation: CAISVILDTEAFF.